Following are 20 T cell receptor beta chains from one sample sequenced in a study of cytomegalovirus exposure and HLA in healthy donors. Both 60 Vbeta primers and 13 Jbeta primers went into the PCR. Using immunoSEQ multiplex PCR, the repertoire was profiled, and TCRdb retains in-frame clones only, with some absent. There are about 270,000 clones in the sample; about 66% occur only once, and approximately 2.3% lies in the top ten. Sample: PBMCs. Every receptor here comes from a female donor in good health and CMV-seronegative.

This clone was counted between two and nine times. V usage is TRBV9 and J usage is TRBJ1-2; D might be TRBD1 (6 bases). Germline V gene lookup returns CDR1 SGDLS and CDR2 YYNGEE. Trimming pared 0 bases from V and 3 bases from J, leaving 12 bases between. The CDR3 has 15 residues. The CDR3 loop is CASSVDREIHYGYTF. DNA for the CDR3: TGTGCCAGCAGCGTAGACAGGGAGATTCACTATGGCTACACCTTC. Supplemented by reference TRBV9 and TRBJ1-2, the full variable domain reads DSGVTQTPKHLITATGQRVTLRCSPRSGDLSVYWYQQSLDQGLQFLIQYYNGEERAKGNILERFSAQQFPDLHSELNLSSLELGDSALYFCASSVDREIHYGYTFGSGTRLTVV.

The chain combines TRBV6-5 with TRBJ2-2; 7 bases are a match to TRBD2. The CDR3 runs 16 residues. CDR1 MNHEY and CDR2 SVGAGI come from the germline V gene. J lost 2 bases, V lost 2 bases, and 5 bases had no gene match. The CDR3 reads CASSYRSGVNTGELFF. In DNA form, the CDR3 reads TGTGCCAGCAGTTACCGCAGCGGGGTAAACACCGGGGAGCTGTTTTTT.

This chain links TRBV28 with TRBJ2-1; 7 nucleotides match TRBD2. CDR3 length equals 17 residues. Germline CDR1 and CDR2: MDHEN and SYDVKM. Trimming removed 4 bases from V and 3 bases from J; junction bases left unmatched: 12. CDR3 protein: CASSSPFKRDRYNEQFF. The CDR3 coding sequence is TGTGCCAGCAGTTCCCCCTTCAAGCGGGATCGCTACAATGAGCAGTTCTTC.

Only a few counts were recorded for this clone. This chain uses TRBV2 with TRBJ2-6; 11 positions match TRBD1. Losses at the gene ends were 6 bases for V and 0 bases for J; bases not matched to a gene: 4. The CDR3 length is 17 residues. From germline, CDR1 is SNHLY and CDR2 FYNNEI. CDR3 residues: CASSGQGAPSGANVLTF. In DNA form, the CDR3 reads TGTGCCAGCAGCGGACAGGGGGCACCCTCTGGGGCCAACGTCCTGACTTTC.

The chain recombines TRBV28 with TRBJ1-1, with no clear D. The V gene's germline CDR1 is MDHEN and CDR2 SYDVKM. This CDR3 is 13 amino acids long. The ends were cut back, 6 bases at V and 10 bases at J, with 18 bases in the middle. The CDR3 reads CASRPALRARAFF. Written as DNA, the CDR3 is TGTGCCAGCAGGCCGGCGTTGCGGGCGAGAGCTTTCTTT. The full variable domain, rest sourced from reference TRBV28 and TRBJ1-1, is DVKVTQSSRYLVKRTGEKVFLECVQDMDHENMFWYRQDPGLGLRLIYFSYDVKMKEKGDIPEGYSVSREKKERFSLILESASTNQTSMYLCASRPALRARAFFGQGTRLTVV.

The CDR3 region has the DNA TGTGCCATCAGTGCGGGACAGGTATATGGGGGTGAGCAGTTCTTC. Amino acid sequence: CAISAGQVYGGEQFF. V and J are TRBV10-3 and TRBJ2-1; 8 nucleotides agree with TRBD1. Germline values: CDR1 ENHRY, CDR2 SYGVKD. This CDR3 comprises 15 residues. V dropped 4 bases and J dropped 9; count of bases not matched to a gene: 11.

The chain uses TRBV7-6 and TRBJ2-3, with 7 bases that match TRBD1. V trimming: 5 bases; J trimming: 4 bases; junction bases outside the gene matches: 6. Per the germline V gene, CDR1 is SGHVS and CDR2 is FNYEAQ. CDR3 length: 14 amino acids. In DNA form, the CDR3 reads TGTGCCAGCAGCCGGGGACAGCTACCAGATACGCAGTATTTT. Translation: CASSRGQLPDTQYF.

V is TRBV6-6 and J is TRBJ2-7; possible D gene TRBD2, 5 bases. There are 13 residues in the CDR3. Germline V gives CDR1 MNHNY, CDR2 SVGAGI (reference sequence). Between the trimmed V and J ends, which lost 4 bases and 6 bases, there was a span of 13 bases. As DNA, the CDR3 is TGTGCCAGCAGTTTCCGACTTGAGGGCGAGCAGTACTTC. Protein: CASSFRLEGEQYF.

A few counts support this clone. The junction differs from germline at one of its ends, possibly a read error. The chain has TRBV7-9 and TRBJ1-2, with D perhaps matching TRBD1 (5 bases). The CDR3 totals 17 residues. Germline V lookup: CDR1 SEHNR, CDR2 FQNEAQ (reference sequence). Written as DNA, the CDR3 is TGTTCCAGCAGCTCAAACCCGGGACGGGGGATGAGCTATGGCTACACCTTC. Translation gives CSSSSNPGRGMSYGYTF.

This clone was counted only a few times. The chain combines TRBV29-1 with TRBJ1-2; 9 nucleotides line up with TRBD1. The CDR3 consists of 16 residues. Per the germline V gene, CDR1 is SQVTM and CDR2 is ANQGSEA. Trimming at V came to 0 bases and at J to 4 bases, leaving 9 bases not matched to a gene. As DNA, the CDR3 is TGCAGCGTTGAAGAAGCAGGGGACAGGGCCCTCTATGGCTACACCTTC. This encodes CSVEEAGDRALYGYTF.

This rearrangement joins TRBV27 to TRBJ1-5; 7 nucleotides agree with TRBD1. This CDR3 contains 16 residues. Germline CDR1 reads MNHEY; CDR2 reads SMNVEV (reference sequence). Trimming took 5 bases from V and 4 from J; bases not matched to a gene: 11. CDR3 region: CASSADRVPTNQPQHF. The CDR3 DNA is TGTGCCAGCAGTGCTGACAGGGTACCCACAAATCAGCCCCAGCATTTT.

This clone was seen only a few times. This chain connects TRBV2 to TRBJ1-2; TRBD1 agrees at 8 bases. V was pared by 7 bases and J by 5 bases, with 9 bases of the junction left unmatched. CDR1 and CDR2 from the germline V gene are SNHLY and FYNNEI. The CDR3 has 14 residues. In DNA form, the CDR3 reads TGTGCCAGCACCCTACCAGGGGGCGGGTATGGCTACACCTTC. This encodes CASTLPGGGYGYTF. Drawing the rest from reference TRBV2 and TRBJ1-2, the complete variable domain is EPEVTQTPSHQVTQMGQEVILRCVPISNHLYFYWYRQILGQKVEFLVSFYNNEISEKSEIFDDQFSVERPDGSNFTLKIRSTKLEDSAMYFCASTLPGGGYGYTFGSGTRLTVV.

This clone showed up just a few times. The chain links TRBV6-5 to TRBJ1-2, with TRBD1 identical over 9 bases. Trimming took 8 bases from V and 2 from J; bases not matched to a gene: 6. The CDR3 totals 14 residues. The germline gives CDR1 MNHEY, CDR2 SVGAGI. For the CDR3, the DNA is TGTGCCAGCCAACGGGGACAGGGCAACTATGGCTACACCTTC. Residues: CASQRGQGNYGYTF.

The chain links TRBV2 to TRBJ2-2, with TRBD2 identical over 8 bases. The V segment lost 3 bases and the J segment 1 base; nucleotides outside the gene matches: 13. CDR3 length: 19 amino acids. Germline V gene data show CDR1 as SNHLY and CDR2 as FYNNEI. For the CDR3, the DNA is TGTGCCAGCAGTGATTCGGATAGGGTAGCGGGGATGAACACCGGGGAGCTGTTTTTT. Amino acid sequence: CASSDSDRVAGMNTGELFF.

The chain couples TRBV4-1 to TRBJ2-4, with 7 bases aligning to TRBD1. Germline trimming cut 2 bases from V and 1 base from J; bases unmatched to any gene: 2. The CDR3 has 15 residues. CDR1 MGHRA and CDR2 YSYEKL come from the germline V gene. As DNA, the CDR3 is TGCGCCAGCAGCCAACCGGGACAGGCCAAAAACATTCAGTACTTC. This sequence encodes CASSQPGQAKNIQYF.

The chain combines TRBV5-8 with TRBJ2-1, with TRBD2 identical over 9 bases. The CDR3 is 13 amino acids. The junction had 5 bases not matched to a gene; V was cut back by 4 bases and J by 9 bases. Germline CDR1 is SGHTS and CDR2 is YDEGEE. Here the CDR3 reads CASSIRLAAEQFF. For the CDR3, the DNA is TGTGCCAGCAGCATCCGACTAGCGGCTGAGCAGTTCTTC.

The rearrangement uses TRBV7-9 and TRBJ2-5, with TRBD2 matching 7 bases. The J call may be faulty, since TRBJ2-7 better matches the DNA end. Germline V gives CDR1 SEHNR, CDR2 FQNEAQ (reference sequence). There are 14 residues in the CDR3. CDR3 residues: CASSLEGEGYEQYF. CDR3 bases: TGTGCCAGCAGCTTAGAAGGGGAGGGCTACGAGCAGTACTTC.

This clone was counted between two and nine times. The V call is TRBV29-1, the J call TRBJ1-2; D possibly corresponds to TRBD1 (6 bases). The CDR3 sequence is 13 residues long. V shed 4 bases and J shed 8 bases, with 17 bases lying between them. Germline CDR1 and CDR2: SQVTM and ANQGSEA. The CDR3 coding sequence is TGCAGCGTTGCGACCGGGACAAAGCAGGGCTACACCTTC. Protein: CSVATGTKQGYTF.

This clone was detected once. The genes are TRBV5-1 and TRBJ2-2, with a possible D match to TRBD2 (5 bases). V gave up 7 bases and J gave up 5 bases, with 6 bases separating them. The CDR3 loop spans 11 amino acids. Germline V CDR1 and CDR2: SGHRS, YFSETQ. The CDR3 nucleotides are TGCGCCAGCGGGAGTACCGGGGAGCTGTTTTTT. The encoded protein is CASGSTGELFF.

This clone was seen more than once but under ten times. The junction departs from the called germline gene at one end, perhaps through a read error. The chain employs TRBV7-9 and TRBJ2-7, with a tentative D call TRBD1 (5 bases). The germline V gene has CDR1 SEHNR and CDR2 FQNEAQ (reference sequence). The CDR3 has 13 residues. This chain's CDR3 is CSSSATGSYEQYF. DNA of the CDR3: TGTTCCAGCAGCGCCACAGGTTCCTACGAGCAGTACTTC.